Each of the 6 T cell receptor beta chains below was sequenced from the same sample in a study of T cells in Graves' hyperthyroidism and ophthalmopathy. RNA transcripts were the template for amplifying TCR beta CDR3 regions. First-round RT-PCR targeting the TCR CDR3 was performed with the HTBI primer set. One entry per CDR3 protein results from TCRdb running MiXCR on the multiplex PCR reads. The sample lists over 500,000 distinct CDR3 sequences; around 15% were seen once. The sample consisted of blood. All receptors derive from a woman aged 40 to 50 with Graves' hyperthyroidism.

This clonotype was recorded many times. The chain is built from TRBV18 and TRBJ2-1; 10 positions match TRBD1. Germline values: CDR1 KGHSH, CDR2 LQKENI. V dropped 0 bases and J dropped 4; count of bases not matched to a gene: 6. The CDR3 loop spans 17 amino acids. The CDR3: CASSPPPGQGMYNEQFF. Written as DNA, the CDR3 is TGTGCCAGCTCACCACCCCCGGGACAGGGGATGTACAATGAGCAGTTCTTC.

The table lists this clonotype with many counts. The genes are TRBV20-1 and TRBJ1-2, with TRBD1 as a possible D gene (6 bases). V lost 6 bases and J lost 2, with 16 bases in between. Germline CDR1 and CDR2: DFQATT and SNEGSKA (reference sequence). The length of the CDR3 is 14 residues. The CDR3 loop reads CSAGGAGANYGYTF. In DNA form, the CDR3 reads TGCAGTGCCGGTGGGGCAGGGGCAAACTATGGCTACACCTTC.

This clonotype was counted many times. This chain joins TRBV29-1 and TRBJ1-1, with D uncertain. Germline CDR1 is SQVTM and CDR2 is ANQGSEA. V was pared by 4 bases and J by 0 bases, with 12 bases between. This CDR3 contains 14 residues. CDR3 sequence reads: CSVAAQPMNTEAFF. The CDR3 region has the DNA TGCAGCGTTGCCGCTCAGCCCATGAACACTGAAGCTTTCTTT. The full variable domain, rest sourced from reference TRBV29-1 and TRBJ1-1, is SAVISQKPSRDICQRGTSLTIQCQVDSQVTMMFWYRQQPGQSLTLIATANQGSEATYESGFVIDKFPISRPNLTFSTLTVSNMSPEDSSIYLCSVAAQPMNTEAFFGQGTRLTVV.

This clonotype has more than one count but fewer than ten. The chain joins TRBV19 to TRBJ1-2; maybe TRBD1 (5 bases). Germline V CDR1 and CDR2: LNHDA, SQIVND (reference sequence). This CDR3 comprises 14 residues. V lost 5 bases and J lost 2, with 12 bases in between. Written as DNA, the CDR3 is TGTGCCAGTAGTGCGGTGGGGCAGAACTATGGCTACACCTTC. Its protein product is CASSAVGQNYGYTF.

This clonotype appeared many times. The rearrangement uses TRBV20-1 and TRBJ1-5; 7 bases map to TRBD1. CDR3 length: 15 residues. Unmatched junction bases numbered 7, after V lost 1 base and J lost 4 bases. Germline V gene sequence: CDR1 DFQATT, CDR2 SNEGSKA (reference sequence). The CDR3 region has the DNA TGCAGTGCTAGAGTCTATGGACAGGAGAATCAGCCCCAGCATTTT. Its protein product is CSARVYGQENQPQHF.

This clonotype was counted at least ten times. The V gene is TRBV20-1, the J gene TRBJ2-6; tentative D call: TRBD1 (6 bases). This CDR3 has 14 amino acids. CDR1 is DFQATT and CDR2 is SNEGSKA in the germline V gene (reference sequence). The ends were cut back, 1 base at V and 2 bases at J, with 6 bases in the middle. This CDR3 reads CSARAGAGANVLTF. For the CDR3, the DNA is TGCAGTGCTAGAGCAGGGGCTGGGGCCAACGTCCTGACTTTC.